This TCR beta chain was sequenced in a study of blood T cell repertoires in COVID-19. As for the study in general: From the United States, Italy and Spain came samples of acute and convalescent COVID-19.

Germline CDR1 reads SGHRS; CDR2 reads YFSETQ. V lost 0 bases to trimming and J lost 10 bases, with 19 bases between them. The CDR3 runs 15 residues. In the original processing: Reference gene primer amplification yielded estimated nucleated cell counts. Data came from immunoSEQ multiplex PCR; TCRdb stores just in-frame clones and leaves some out. The V and J calls and clone size were taken over from that table, and D and trimming were inferred from the DNA. This sample has hundreds of thousands of clones, with more than 85% found just once. The source of this sequence is a man in his fifties or sixties with acute or convalescent COVID-19. Sequenced: peripheral blood. The J gene is TRBJ1-1, the V gene TRBV5-1; no clear D. The CDR3 coding sequence is TGCGCCAGCAGCTTGGAAGCGGCCAGCGCCCCACGAGCTTTCTTT. It is translated as CASSLEAASAPRAFF.